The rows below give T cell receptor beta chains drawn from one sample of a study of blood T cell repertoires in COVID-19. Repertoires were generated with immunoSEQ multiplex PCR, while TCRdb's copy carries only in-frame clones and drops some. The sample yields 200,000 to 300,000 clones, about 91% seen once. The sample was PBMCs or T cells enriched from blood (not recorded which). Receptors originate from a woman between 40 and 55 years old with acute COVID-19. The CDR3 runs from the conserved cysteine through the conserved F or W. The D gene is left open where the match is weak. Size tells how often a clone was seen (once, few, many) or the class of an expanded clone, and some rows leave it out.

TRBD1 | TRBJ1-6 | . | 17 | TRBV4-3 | TGCGCCAGCAGCCAAGAGGATAGGACAGGGGGGAATTCACCCCTCCACTTT | CASSQEDRTGGNSPLHF
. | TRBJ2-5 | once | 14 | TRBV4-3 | TGCGCCAGCAGCCAAATAGGGTCGGGGGAGACCCAGTACTTC | CASSQIGSGETQYF
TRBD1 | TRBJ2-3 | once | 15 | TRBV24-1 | TGTGCCACCAGTGATCCCACAGGGGGCACAGATACGCAGTATTTT | CATSDPTGGTDTQYF
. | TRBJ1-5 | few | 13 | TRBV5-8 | TGTGCCAGCAACTACAGGGTACTTCAGCCCCAGCATTTT | CASNYRVLQPQHF
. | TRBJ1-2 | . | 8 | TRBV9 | TGTGCCAGCAGCTCACAGGCCTTC | CASSSQAF
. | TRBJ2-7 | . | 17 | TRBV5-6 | TGTGCCAGCAGCCTGGGGGTCGGGGTCCTTTACTCCTACGAGCAGTACTTC | CASSLGVGVLYSYEQYF
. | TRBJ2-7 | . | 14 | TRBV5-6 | TGTGCCAGCAGCTTGGGGACAGTATACTACGAGCAGTACTTC | CASSLGTVYYEQYF
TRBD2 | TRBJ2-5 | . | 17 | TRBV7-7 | TGTGCTAGCAGCTTAGGGGGACTAGCGGGAGGTGGCGAGACCCAGTACTTC | CASSLGGLAGGGETQYF
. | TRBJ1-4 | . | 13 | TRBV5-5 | TGTGCCAGCAGCTTTTCGGGTTTCGGAAAACTGTTTTTT | CASSFSGFGKLFF
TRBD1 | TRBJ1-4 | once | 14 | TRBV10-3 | TGTGCCATCAGGGGACAGGGCGATAATGAAAAACTGTTTTTT | CAIRGQGDNEKLFF
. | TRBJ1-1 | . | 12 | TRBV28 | TGTGCCAGCAGGGCGGGGTACACTGAAGCTTTCTTT | CASRAGYTEAFF
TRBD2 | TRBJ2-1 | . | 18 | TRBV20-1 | TGCAGTGCTAGTCTGCCTGGCCGACTAGCGGGTACATACAATGAGCAGTTCTTC | CSASLPGRLAGTYNEQFF
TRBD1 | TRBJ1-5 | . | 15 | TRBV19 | TGTGCCAGTAGTAGCACAGGGGGCCGGGTTCAGCCCCAGCATTTT | CASSSTGGRVQPQHF
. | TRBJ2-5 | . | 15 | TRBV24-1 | TGTGCCACCAGTGATTTTCGTGGGGGGACCGAGACCCAGTACTTC | CATSDFRGGTETQYF
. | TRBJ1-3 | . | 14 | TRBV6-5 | TGTGCCAGCACCGAGCCAGGGGCTGGAAACACCATATATTTT | CASTEPGAGNTIYF
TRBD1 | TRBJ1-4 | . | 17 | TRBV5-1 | TGCGCCAGCAGCAAGACAGGGAGCGCGGACAGGGATGAAAAACTGTTTTTT | CASSKTGSADRDEKLFF
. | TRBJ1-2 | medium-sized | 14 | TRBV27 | TGTGCCAGCAGTTTGTCTACCTTGACTGGGGGCTACACCTTC | CASSLSTLTGGYTF
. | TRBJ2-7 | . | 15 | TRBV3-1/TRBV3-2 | TGTGCCAGCAGCCAAGTTTTCAGGACAGTCTACGAGCAGTACTTC | CASSQVFRTVYEQYF
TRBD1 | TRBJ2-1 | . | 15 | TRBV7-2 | TGTGCCAGCAGCTTCAGGGGGCGCCAATTAAATGAGCAGTTCTTC | CASSFRGRQLNEQFF
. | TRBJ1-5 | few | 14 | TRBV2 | TGTGCCAGCAGTGTTACAGGGTCAAGTCAGCCCCAGCATTTT | CASSVTGSSQPQHF
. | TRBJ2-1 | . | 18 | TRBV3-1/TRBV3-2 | TGTGCCAGCAGCCAAGACGGGGGTAGAGGGGTTAATTTCGATGAGCAGTTCTTC | CASSQDGGRGVNFDEQFF
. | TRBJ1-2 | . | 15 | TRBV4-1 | TGCGCCAGCAGCCAAGAGGGGGCTAGTAACTATGGCTACACCTTC | CASSQEGASNYGYTF